A selection of T cell receptor beta chains follows, all from one sample in a study of PD-L1 blockade in urothelial cancer. TCRdb's copy holds only in-frame clones and misses some; the assay was immunoSEQ multiplex PCR. The sample contains tens of thousands of clones, about 90% of which appear only once. The sample here was PBMCs, taken around atezolizumab (anti-PD-L1) treatment. The receptors were gathered from a man between 60 and 75 years old with urothelial cancer. Both conserved end residues are part of each CDR3. Each record gives: CDR3 length, V gene, clone size, J gene, CDR3 protein. Clone size, where shown, is once, few, many, or a class for clones that have expanded.

12	TRBV25-1	-	TRBJ1-4	CASKGWKEKLFF
12	TRBV4-1	-	TRBJ1-1	CASSHPGSEAFF
14	TRBV30	-	TRBJ1-6	CAWVGSRYNSPLHF
15	TRBV11-1	-	TRBJ2-7	CASSSEPREPGEQYF
13	TRBV6-6	-	TRBJ1-5	CASLTGGNQPQHF
15	TRBV11-2	-	TRBJ2-1	CASSSLPGGPHEQFF
16	TRBV5-1	few	TRBJ2-5	CASSLRRRELQETQYF
14	TRBV7-3	-	TRBJ1-1	CASSSGTAPLEAFF
14	TRBV18	-	TRBJ1-1	CASSPSQGSTEAFF
17	TRBV19	once	TRBJ1-5	CASTDTRGGWGGQPQHF
12	TRBV18	-	TRBJ2-7	CASSPLSREQYF
13	TRBV5-1	-	TRBJ2-1	CASSHGLAHEQFF
12	TRBV19	-	TRBJ2-5	CASSIGSGDRYF
14	TRBV7-8	-	TRBJ2-1	CASSPWTGQGEQFF
14	TRBV30	-	TRBJ2-2	CAWSVPYSWGELFF
15	TRBV23-1	-	TRBJ2-1	CASSHSGTAYNEQFF
12	TRBV2	-	TRBJ2-7	CASNHRGYEQYF
15	TRBV5-4	-	TRBJ2-2	CASRLAGDYPGELFF
16	TRBV28	-	TRBJ2-5	CASVPGQLNLQETQYF
14	TRBV19	-	TRBJ2-3	CASRRVSTTDTQYF